This T cell receptor beta chain was sequenced for a study of T cell responses to AZD1222 COVID-19 vaccine. A remark on this clone: Its cognate antigen is unknown.

This CDR3 contains 13 residues. CDR1 and CDR2 (germline): SGHNT, YYREEE (reference sequence). Losses at the gene ends were 10 bases for V and 3 bases for J; bases not matched to a gene: 10. TCRdb keeps only in-frame clones here, not all; method: immunoSEQ multiplex PCR. This table holds around 200,000 clones, 94% found once. Study conclusions and caveats: Spike-spanning, vaccine-associated CD4 TCRs were dominant at 160-218 and 743-854. Just a handful of people given AZD1222 tested seropositive at baseline.

Sequencing was performed on peripheral blood, taken 28 days after the second AZD1222 dose. The receptor was isolated from an adult who received the AZD1222 COVID-19 vaccine. The V and J genes are TRBV5-4 and TRBJ2-7; 7 bases are a match to TRBD2. CDR3 sequence reads: CASGFRGGYEQYF. The CDR3 nucleotides are TGTGCCTCCGGGTTTCGCGGGGGCTACGAGCAGTACTTC.